This T cell receptor (beta chain) appears in the sequencing data of a study of shared clonotypes between healthy human individuals (dated by TCRdb to 2020 to 2021). Regarding the complete study: A couple of women and three men aged 18 to 49 years were included in the cohort. For each donor, CD4 naive and CD4 memory were each run on three plates, CD8 naive on two plates, and CD8 memory on one plate. To estimate repertoire size and how much clonotype sharing occurs between individuals, the study deeply sequenced the blood TCR repertoires of five healthy adults. Different laboratories and diverse techniques were used to prepare libraries and sequence TCR repertoires, to increase sequencing depth and limit assay-specific biases. Each donor's leukapheresis produced roughly between roughly 0.85 and 9.5 billion PBMCs.

The count of this clone is one. Which antigen it targets is not known. The sample holds no much larger clone one base away, and base qualities are not on file. What the study reported, not specific to this receptor: Based on pairwise subsampling, the degree of clonotype sharing among donors was expected to be affected by sequencing depth. Estimated clonotype richness was generally larger for naive than for memory subsets. Sampling was restricted to blood, and TCR repertoires in tissues likely differ from the TCR repertoires found in blood. Across several donors, 5% to 6% of naive CD4, approximately 3.6% of naive CD8, approximately 2.5% of memory CD4, and approximately 0.4% of memory CD8 clonotypes were shared. Incomplete sequencing was indicated by rarefaction of sorted-subset datasets, despite the large sequencing depth. Compared with non-shared clonotypes, the clonotypes found in all four sorted-subset donors had higher generation probabilities. The genetic and exposure-history diversity represented was limited by the small number of donors.

CD8 naive samples consisted of CD45RO-negative cells that were positively selected for CCR7, yielding a CD45RA+CCR7+ population without TemRA cells. Donors were healthy HIV-negative adults with no recently reported acute infections or vaccinations. Only Caucasian adults living in Nashville, Tennessee, USA were represented among the donors. Blood was obtained by leukapheresis, after which PBMCs were separated by Ficoll-Histopaque density gradient centrifugation and cryopreserved in liquid nitrogen vapor phase. Analytical flow cytometry was used to check the purity and quantity of every magnetically sorted T cell population. Each sorted fraction had its genomic DNA isolated and then quantified by UV absorbance on a Nanodrop 2000c. The CDR3 starts with the cysteine, ends with the phenylalanine, and has 13 residues. The entry retains the CDR3 DNA only, 39 bases that are in frame from base 1. Trimming removed 3 bases from V and 2 bases from J, leaving 8 bases between the germline ends. According to the germline V gene, CDR1 reads MGHDK and CDR2 reads SYGVNS.

Using the deep immunoSEQ assay, multiplex PCR amplified TCR CDR3 regions from genomic DNA. Genomic DNA extracted from each cell subset was distributed evenly over all wells of several immunoSEQ 96-well plates, and each plate served as one replicate. For sorted subsets, each replicate PCR was loaded with 200 ng genomic DNA, equivalent to approximately 33,000 T cell genomes. Purified libraries were measured with a Qubit 3.0 fluorometer, size-checked on a Bioanalyzer 2100, and measured again with the KAPA Library Quantification kit. Every immunoSEQ 96-well plate was sequenced on a separate single-read 150-cycle Illumina NextSeq 550 flow cell. Under the source paper's analysis protocol: Because the immunoSEQ output held only junctional sequences and lacked quality scores, the filtering could not match the filtering applied to full-length reads. To assign V/J genes and CDR3, sequences were annotated using PyIR, a Python wrapper for IgBLAST v1.9, with IMGT germline references. Reads were filtered out if the reads had weak V/J assignments (E-value above 1e-6), no CDR3, stop codons, out-of-frame junctions, or ambiguous translated residues. A V3J clonotype was defined by an identical inferred V gene, J gene, and CDR3 amino acid sequence. To compute the percentage overlap between repertoires, the number of shared unique clonotypes was divided by the size of the smaller repertoire. Three approaches were used to assess repertoire richness: RTK rarefaction, the Chao1 estimator, and Recon v2.1 estimates of unobserved clonotypes. Generation probabilities for all TCRbeta clonotypes obtained by the gDNA method from a handful of donors were computed using OLGA. The table was pulled from immuneACCESS by TCRdb, which kept in-frame rearrangements only. Such tables lose some clones; where checked, under half of the loss comes from unresolved V genes, and the rest has no known cause. V, J and clone size derive from that table, while D and trimming were established from the DNA sequence. This sample is represented by approximately 1.9 million clones; about 94% of them were singletons. Clones ranked in the top ten supply roughly 1.7% of the sample.

The sequence joins TRBV25-1 to TRBJ2-7; the D gene cannot be named for sure. Specimen: naive CD8+ T cells from PBMCs. This specimen's cell subset or site label, interpreted: CD45RA+CCR7+. This receptor was identified in a man aged 18 to 29 in good health. Some clones in this sample may be carry-over from other donors' samples. The sequenced DNA is TGTGCCAGCAGTGAGACTGAGGCCTACGAGCAGTACTTC. It is translated as CASSETEAYEQYF.